A selection of T cell receptor beta chains follows, all from one sample in a study of blood T cell repertoires in COVID-19. Repertoires were generated with immunoSEQ multiplex PCR, while TCRdb's copy carries only in-frame clones and drops some. This sample has 150,000 to 200,000 clones; approximately 85% occur once, and the top ten carry around 9.8%. Sequenced sample: peripheral blood. These receptors were collected from an elderly woman with acute or convalescent COVID-19. Both conserved end residues are part of each CDR3.

j_gene	v_gene	CDR3aa
TRBJ2-7	TRBV7-8	CASSFGTRNYEQYF
TRBJ1-2	TRBV5-5	CASSQEGRKVANYGYTF
TRBJ1-2	TRBV18	CASSPKGTLNGDGYTF
TRBJ2-7	TRBV24-1	CATSDGQGRYEQYF
TRBJ2-3	TRBV5-1	CASSASSAADTQYF
TRBJ1-1	TRBV19	CASTPADRGRQEAFF
TRBJ1-5	TRBV7-8	CASSLLGTGNQPQHF
TRBJ2-4	TRBV23-1	CASSQPTTGTQIAKNIQYF
TRBJ1-2	TRBV18	CASSQTGKGDNYGYTF
TRBJ2-7	TRBV3-1/TRBV3-2	CASSQDLATPYEQYF
TRBJ1-1	TRBV29-1	CSVRTNAEAFF
TRBJ2-1	TRBV12-3/TRBV12-4	CASSPGTSGEQFF
TRBJ2-7	TRBV27	CASSLWGGGYSGEQYF
TRBJ1-5	TRBV30	CAWAWRGAEGQPQHF
TRBJ2-3	TRBV7-2	CASSGSGASTDTQYF
TRBJ1-4	TRBV9	CASSGYTTTNEKLFF
TRBJ2-2	TRBV11-3	CASSQGAGELFF
TRBJ2-7	TRBV18	CASSPSGQVFSEQYF
TRBJ1-5	TRBV7-2	CASSLTGGNNQPQHF
TRBJ1-3	TRBV3-1/TRBV3-2	CASSSTLIRVASGNTIYF
TRBJ2-7	TRBV6-5	CASSYPPRREQYF
TRBJ2-3	TRBV19	CASSPGRGYATDTQYF
TRBJ2-7	TRBV11-2	CASSQQADSYEQYF
TRBJ2-5	TRBV6-5	CASGGRAGETQYF
TRBJ2-7	TRBV3-1/TRBV3-2	CASSRQLGVDEQYF
TRBJ2-1	TRBV5-1	CASSLTSGINEQFF
TRBJ2-7	TRBV5-6	CASSLDRSYEQYF
TRBJ2-2	TRBV4-3	CASSFGGGIITGELFF
TRBJ1-4	TRBV2	CASCPGIATNEKLFF
TRBJ2-3	TRBV4-3	CASSQDSQRGFSTDTQYF
TRBJ2-2	TRBV7-2	CASSLTGAGGELFF
TRBJ1-4	TRBV2	CASGDRPNEKLFF
TRBJ2-7	TRBV6-5	CASSYSDSTSYEQYF
TRBJ2-2	TRBV5-8	CASSLPRDTSNTGELFF
TRBJ2-5	TRBV6-5	CASSRQGLETETQYF
TRBJ2-7	TRBV5-4	CASSADSYEQYF
TRBJ1-1	TRBV5-3	CARRPNRGAYVENTEAFF